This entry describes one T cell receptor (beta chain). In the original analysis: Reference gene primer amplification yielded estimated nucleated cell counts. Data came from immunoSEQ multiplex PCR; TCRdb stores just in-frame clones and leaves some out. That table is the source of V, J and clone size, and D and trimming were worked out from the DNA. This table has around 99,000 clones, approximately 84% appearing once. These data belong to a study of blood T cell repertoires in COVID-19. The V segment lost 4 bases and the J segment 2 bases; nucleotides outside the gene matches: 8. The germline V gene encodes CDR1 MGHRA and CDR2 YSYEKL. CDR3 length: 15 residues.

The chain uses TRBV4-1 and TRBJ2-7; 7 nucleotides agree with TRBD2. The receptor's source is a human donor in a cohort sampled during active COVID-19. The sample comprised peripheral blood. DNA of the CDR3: TGCGCCAGCAGCCTACGACTGGCGGGGGCCTACGAGCAGTACTTC. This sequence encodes CASSLRLAGAYEQYF.